The T cell receptor (beta chain) described here comes from a study of control samples from healthy donors and cancer patients. Generated by immunoSEQ multiplex PCR, the TCRdb table keeps only in-frame clones and is missing some. The sample has 200,000 or so clones, around 94% seen once; the top ten hold about 1.4%. What was sequenced was blood. The clonotype was recovered from a man between 45 and 60 years old in good health.

CDR3 nucleotide sequence: TGTGCCAGCAGTATACAGGGTCTGGGCGAGCAGTACTTC. Translated, it gives CASSIQGLGEQYF. This chain uses TRBV2 with TRBJ2-7, with a possible D match to TRBD1 (6 bases). CDR3 size: 13 residues. Trimming took off 5 bases at V and 6 bases at J, with 14 bases between the two ends. The V gene's germline CDR1 is SNHLY and CDR2 FYNNEI.